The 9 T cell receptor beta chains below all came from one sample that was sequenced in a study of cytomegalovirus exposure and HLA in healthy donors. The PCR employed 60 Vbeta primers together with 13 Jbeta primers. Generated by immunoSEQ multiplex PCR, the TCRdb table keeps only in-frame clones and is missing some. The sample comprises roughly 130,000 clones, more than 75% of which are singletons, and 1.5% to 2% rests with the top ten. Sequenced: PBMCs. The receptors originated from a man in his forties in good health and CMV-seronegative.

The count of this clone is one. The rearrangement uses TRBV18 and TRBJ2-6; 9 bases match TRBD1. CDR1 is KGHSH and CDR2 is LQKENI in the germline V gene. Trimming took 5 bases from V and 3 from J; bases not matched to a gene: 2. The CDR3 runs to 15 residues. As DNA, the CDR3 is TGTGCCAGCTCAGGACAGGGGTATGGGGCCAACGTCCTGACTTTC. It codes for CASSGQGYGANVLTF.

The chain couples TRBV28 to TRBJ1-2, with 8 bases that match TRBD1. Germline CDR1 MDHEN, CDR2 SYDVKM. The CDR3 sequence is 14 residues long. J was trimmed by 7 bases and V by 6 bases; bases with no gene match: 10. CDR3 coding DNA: TGTGCCAGCAGCCAAGGACAGGGAAGATTTGGCTACACCTTC. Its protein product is CASSQGQGRFGYTF.

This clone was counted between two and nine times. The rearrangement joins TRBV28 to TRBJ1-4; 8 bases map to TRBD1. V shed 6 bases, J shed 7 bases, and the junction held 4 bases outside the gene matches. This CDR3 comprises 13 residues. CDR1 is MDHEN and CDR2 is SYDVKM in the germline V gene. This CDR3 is CASSKQGVEKLFF. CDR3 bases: TGTGCCAGCAGCAAACAGGGGGTTGAAAAACTGTTTTTT.

Here the CDR3 DNA reads TGCGCCAGCAGCTTCGCCGAGCGGTCCTACGAGCAGTACTTC. Protein product: CASSFAERSYEQYF. This chain connects TRBV5-1 to TRBJ2-7; the D gene is possibly TRBD2 (5 bases). This CDR3 has 14 amino acids. CDR1 and CDR2 from the germline V gene are SGHRS and YFSETQ. The V gene lost 2 bases and the J gene lost 1 base, with 10 bases spanning the gap.

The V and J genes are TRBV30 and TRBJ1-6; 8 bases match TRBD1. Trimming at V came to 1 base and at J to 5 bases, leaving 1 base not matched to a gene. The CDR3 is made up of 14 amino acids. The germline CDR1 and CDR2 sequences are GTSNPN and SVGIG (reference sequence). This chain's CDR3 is CAWSGGQDNSPLHF. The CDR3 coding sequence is TGTGCCTGGAGTGGGGGACAGGATAATTCACCCCTCCACTTT.

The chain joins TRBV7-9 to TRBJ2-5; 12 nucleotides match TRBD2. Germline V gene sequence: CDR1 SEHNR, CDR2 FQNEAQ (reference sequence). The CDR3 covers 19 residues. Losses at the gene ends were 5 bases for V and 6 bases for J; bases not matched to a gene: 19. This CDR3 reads CASSAKWTSSGGAGKTQYF. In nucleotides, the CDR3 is TGTGCCAGCAGCGCCAAGTGGACCTCTAGCGGGGGGGCTGGTAAGACCCAGTACTTC.

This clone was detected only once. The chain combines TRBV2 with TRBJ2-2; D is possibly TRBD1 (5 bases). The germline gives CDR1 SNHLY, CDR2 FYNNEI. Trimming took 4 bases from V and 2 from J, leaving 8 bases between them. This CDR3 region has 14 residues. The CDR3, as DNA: TGTGCCAGCAGTGTTAGGGGAAACACCGGGGAGCTGTTTTTT. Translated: CASSVRGNTGELFF. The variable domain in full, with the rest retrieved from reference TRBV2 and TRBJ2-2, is EPEVTQTPSHQVTQMGQEVILRCVPISNHLYFYWYRQILGQKVEFLVSFYNNEISEKSEIFDDQFSVERPDGSNFTLKIRSTKLEDSAMYFCASSVRGNTGELFFGEGSRLTVL.

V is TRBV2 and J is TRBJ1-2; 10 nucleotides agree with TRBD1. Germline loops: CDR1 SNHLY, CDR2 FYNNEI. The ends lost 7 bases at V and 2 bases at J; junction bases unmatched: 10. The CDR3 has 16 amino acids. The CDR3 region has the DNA TGTGCCAGCAATATCGGACAGGGGGGAAGAAACTATGGCTACACCTTC. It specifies CASNIGQGGRNYGYTF.

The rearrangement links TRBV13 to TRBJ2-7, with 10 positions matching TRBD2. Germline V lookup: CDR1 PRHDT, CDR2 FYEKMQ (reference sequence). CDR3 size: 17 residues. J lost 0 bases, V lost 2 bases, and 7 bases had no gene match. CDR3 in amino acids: CASSLRVAGGPSYEQYF. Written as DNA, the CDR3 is TGTGCCAGCAGCTTAAGGGTAGCGGGGGGACCCTCCTACGAGCAGTACTTC.